This TCR beta chain was recovered during a study of shared clonotypes between healthy human individuals. Overall study results and limits: It was only blood that was sampled, and tissue repertoires likely differ.

As to this clone: The target antigen is unknown.

J lost 6 bases, V lost 4 bases, and 7 bases had no gene match. Germline lookup yields CDR1 SGHRS and CDR2 YFSETQ. The CDR3 runs 15 residues. Generated by immunoSEQ multiplex PCR, the TCRdb table keeps only in-frame clones and is missing some. Seen here are some 2 million clones, over 85% observed once, and the top ten hold 0.13%. This chain joins TRBV5-1 and TRBJ2-4; 10 bases are shared with TRBD2. The sample consisted of naive CD4+ T cells sorted from blood. Subset of the sample: CD45RA+ positively selected. This TCR came from a man in his late teens or twenties in good health. CDR3: CASSIQLAGSNIQYF. The CDR3, as DNA: TGCGCCAGCAGCATCCAACTAGCGGGGTCAAACATTCAGTACTTC.